This T cell receptor beta chain was recorded in a study of T cell responses to AZD1222 COVID-19 vaccine. General study results and limits: Among those given AZD1222, only six were seropositive at baseline.

To note about this clone: Its specificity is unknown.

The CDR3 is 12 amino acids. In germline, CDR1 is MNHEY, CDR2 SVGAGI. V lost 6 bases and J lost 5; bases outside the gene matches: 3. TCRdb's copy holds only in-frame clones and misses some; the assay was immunoSEQ multiplex PCR. The profile covers 200,000 or so clones, with about 90% appearing a single time and roughly 6.5% taken by the ten largest. This clonotype was obtained from an adult in good health. Material: peripheral blood, obtained on day 0 of AZD1222 vaccination. The chain recombines TRBV6-5 with TRBJ1-2; 7 nucleotides agree with TRBD1. CDR3: CASRPGQYGYTF. In DNA, the CDR3 is TGTGCCAGCAGGCCGGGACAGTATGGCTACACCTTC.